This T cell receptor (beta chain) stems from a study of cytomegalovirus exposure and HLA in healthy donors. Study-level findings and limits: Reportedly, cytomegalovirus status was diagnosed with high sensitivity and specificity. Many donors shared some public TCRs, even though most TCR sequences were rare. Overall, 164 TCR beta chains were annotated as cytomegalovirus-associated.

The CDR3 has 14 amino acids. CDR1 and CDR2 from the germline V gene are SGHRS and YFSETQ. Trimming stripped 0 bases from V and 5 bases from J, with 12 bases between. About this clone itself: Antigen: not known.

TCRdb's table, derived via immunoSEQ multiplex PCR, lists solely in-frame clones and lacks some. Among around 140,000 clones listed, 75% to 90% were seen once. A roughly 130-subject validation cohort, separate from the approximately 720-subject first cohort, supplied the donors. This rearrangement joins TRBV5-1 to TRBJ2-7; D is possibly TRBD1 (5 bases). Material for sequencing was PBMCs. The sequence derives from a woman aged 18-29 years in good health and CMV-seronegative. Here the CDR3 reads CASSLGQQVNEQYF. DNA for the CDR3: TGCGCCAGCAGCTTGGGACAACAGGTTAACGAGCAGTACTTC.